This T cell receptor (beta chain) is from a study of shared clonotypes between healthy human individuals. About the research overall: Plates per donor: three CD4 naive, three CD4 memory, two CD8 naive, one CD8 memory.

Assay execution proceeded at the deep level. Using immunoSEQ multiplex PCR, the repertoire was profiled, and TCRdb retains in-frame clones only, with some absent. The data contain some 2,500,000 clones, 85% to 95% of them singletons. Overall study results and limits: A few donors showed sharing of about 4.8% of naive CD4 clonotypes.

Germline CDR1 is SGHDT and CDR2 is YYEEEE. The CDR3 loop spans 11 amino acids. Trimming removed 4 bases from V and 7 bases from J, with 8 bases in between. On this clone: Antigen specificity is unknown.

The sample was naive CD4+ T cells from PBMCs. Subset of the sample: CD45RA+ positively selected. This sequence joins TRBV5-6 and TRBJ1-1; unclear D gene. The source of this sequence is a man aged 18 to 29 in good health. Some clones in this sample may be carry-over from other donors' samples. The CDR3 DNA reads as TGTGCCAGCAGCCGTCTAGGTGAAGCTTTCTTT. Protein product: CASSRLGEAFF.